The 30 T cell receptor beta chains presented below share a single source sample, sequenced in a study of blood T cell repertoires in COVID-19. Using immunoSEQ multiplex PCR, the repertoire was profiled, and TCRdb retains in-frame clones only, with some absent. The table lists a few hundred thousand clones, over 85% of them singletons, with 1.5% to 2% in the top ten. Sequencing was done on a sample of peripheral blood. The receptors originated from a woman under 40 with COVID-19, enrolled during active disease.

The rearrangement joins TRBV7-3 to TRBJ1-3; D is unclear. V lost 3 bases, J lost 3 bases, and 6 bases lay in between. Per germline, CDR1 SGHTA and CDR2 FQGTGA. The CDR3 totals 13 residues. The CDR3 region is CASSFSRGNTIYF. The CDR3 bases are TGTGCCAGCAGCTTCTCTCGTGGAAACACCATATATTTT. The variable domain in full, completed from reference TRBV7-3 and TRBJ1-3, reads GAGVSQTPSNKVTEKGKYVELRCDPISGHTALYWYRQSLGQGPEFLIYFQGTGAADDSGLPNDRFFAVRPEGSVSTLKIQRTERGDSAVYLCASSFSRGNTIYFGEGSWLTVV.

This chain joins TRBV29-1 and TRBJ2-5, with a possible D match to TRBD1 (5 bases). Germline CDR1 reads SQVTM; CDR2 reads ANQGSEA. V shed 5 bases and J shed 5 bases, with 9 bases lying between them. The CDR3 is 11 residues long. CDR3 in DNA: TGCAGCGTTAAACAGGTGGAGACCCAGTACTTC. Protein: CSVKQVETQYF.

The chain recombines TRBV6-5 with TRBJ2-7; 11 positions match TRBD1. Germline lookup yields CDR1 MNHEY and CDR2 SVGAGI. Trimming took 2 bases from V and 7 from J; bases not matched to a gene: 4. The CDR3 totals 14 residues. The CDR3 loop reads CASSYRDRGSEQYF. In DNA form, the CDR3 reads TGTGCCAGCAGTTACCGGGACAGGGGGAGTGAGCAGTACTTC.

The chain has TRBV29-1 and TRBJ1-2; D call uncertain. Deletions cut 6 bases from V and 6 bases from J, with 11 bases between. Germline V gene data show CDR1 as SQVTM and CDR2 as ANQGSEA. This CDR3 contains 11 residues. The chain's CDR3 is CSVPEAHGYTF. For the CDR3, the DNA is TGCAGCGTGCCCGAGGCTCATGGCTACACCTTC.

The chain combines TRBV4-1 with TRBJ2-1; TRBD1 matches 8 bases. Trimming took 9 bases from V and 8 from J; bases not matched to a gene: 9. CDR1 is MGHRA and CDR2 is YSYEKL in the germline V gene. The CDR3 length is 13 residues. The CDR3 is CASTGPGGDEQFF. The CDR3, as DNA: TGCGCCAGTACCGGACCAGGGGGCGATGAGCAGTTCTTC.

This chain joins TRBV28 and TRBJ2-3; possibly TRBD1 for D (6 bases). Trimming took 5 bases from V and 2 from J, leaving 20 bases between them. The CDR3 length is 17 residues. Germline values: CDR1 MDHEN, CDR2 SYDVKM. The chain's CDR3 is CASSLRYRDTDTDTQYF. DNA of the CDR3: TGTGCCAGCAGTCTACGATACCGGGACACAGACACAGATACGCAGTATTTT.

The chain has TRBV19 and TRBJ1-5; 10 bases agree with TRBD1. The J segment lost 0 bases and the V segment lost 5 bases, leaving 7 bases of the junction unmatched. The CDR3 sequence is 17 residues long. Germline assignment: CDR1 LNHDA and CDR2 SQIVND (reference sequence). The CDR3 loop reads CASSPTGGDYSNQPQHF. As DNA, the CDR3 is TGTGCCAGTAGTCCGACAGGGGGCGATTATAGCAATCAGCCCCAGCATTTT.

The chain is built from TRBV10-1 and TRBJ1-2, with D hard to call. The V end lost 6 bases, the J end lost 0 bases, and 11 bases lay between the germline ends. Germline V gene data show CDR1 as WNHNN and CDR2 as SYGVQD (reference sequence). There are 14 residues in the CDR3. DNA of the CDR3: TGCGCCAGCAGCCCAAGCCAAGCTAACTATGGCTACACCTTC. This codes for CASSPSQANYGYTF.

The V and J genes are TRBV4-2 and TRBJ1-2; no clear D gene. The CDR3 has 18 residues. V lost 0 bases and J 4 bases, leaving 21 bases between the germline ends. In germline, CDR1 is LGHNA, CDR2 YNFKEQ. The DNA for the CDR3 is TGTGCCAGCAGCCAAGAGAGGCCGGCTCTATATGATCTCTATGGCTACACCTTC. Translating it yields CASSQERPALYDLYGYTF.

This sequence joins TRBV2 and TRBJ1-2, with 7 bases lining up with TRBD1. The ends lost 8 bases at V and 1 base at J; junction bases unmatched: 7. The CDR3 loop spans 14 amino acids. CDR1 is SNHLY, CDR2 FYNNEI, per germline. The CDR3 sequence: CASRLTGVNYGYTF. CDR3 DNA sequence: TGTGCCAGCCGTCTAACAGGGGTTAACTATGGCTACACCTTC.

This clone appeared a few times. This chain joins TRBV2 and TRBJ1-2; TRBD1 agrees at 9 bases. J lost 4 bases, V lost 7 bases, and 7 bases had no gene match. Germline CDR1 and CDR2: SNHLY and FYNNEI. The CDR3 loop spans 14 amino acids. This chain's CDR3 is CASTGTGRFYGYTF. CDR3 in DNA: TGTGCCAGCACAGGGACAGGGAGGTTCTATGGCTACACCTTC.

V gene TRBV11-2 combines with J gene TRBJ2-2; D uncertain. The CDR3 is 11 amino acids. The germline V gene has CDR1 SGHAT and CDR2 FQNNGV. Trimming shortened V by 3 bases and J by 7 bases, and 3 bases separated the two germline ends. This CDR3 is CASSFLGELFF. The DNA for the CDR3 is TGTGCCAGCAGCTTTCTCGGGGAGCTGTTTTTT. Complete variable domain (other parts from reference TRBV11-2 and TRBJ2-2): EAGVAQSPRYKIIEKRQSVAFWCNPISGHATLYWYQQILGQGPKLLIQFQNNGVVDDSQLPKDRFSAERLKGVDSTLKIQPAKLEDSAVYLCASSFLGELFFGEGSRLTVL.

J is TRBJ1-1 and V is TRBV28; D may be TRBD1 (5 bases). The CDR3 runs 16 residues. Trimming stripped 1 base from V and 5 bases from J, with 17 bases between. In germline, CDR1 is MDHEN, CDR2 SYDVKM. In nucleotides, the CDR3 is TGTGCCAGCAGTTTATCGCAGGGCGCCTTCTGGACTGAAGCTTTCTTT. Translated, it gives CASSLSQGAFWTEAFF.

This chain connects TRBV5-6 to TRBJ1-2; D might be TRBD1 (5 bases). The CDR3 is 14 residues long. CDR1 and CDR2 from the germline V gene are SGHDT and YYEEEE. The V and J ends lost 0 bases and 8 bases respectively, with 14 bases between them. The CDR3 region is CASSLDEQVYGYTF. Here the CDR3 DNA reads TGTGCCAGCAGCTTGGATGAACAGGTCTACGGCTACACCTTC.

This chain uses TRBV19 with TRBJ1-2; 11 positions agree with TRBD1. The CDR3 loop spans 15 amino acids. The J segment lost 4 bases and the V segment lost 5 bases, leaving 6 bases of the junction unmatched. Germline V CDR1 and CDR2: LNHDA, SQIVND (reference sequence). The CDR3 nucleotides read TGTGCCAGTAGTCTACGGACAGGGGGCCCCTATGGCTACACCTTC. Encoded protein: CASSLRTGGPYGYTF. The full variable domain, its missing parts supplied by reference TRBV19 and TRBJ1-2, is DGGITQSPKYLFRKEGQNVTLSCEQNLNHDAMYWYRQDPGQGLRLIYYSQIVNDFQKGDIAEGYSVSREKKESFPLTVTSAQKNPTAFYLCASSLRTGGPYGYTFGSGTRLTVV.

This rearrangement joins TRBV7-8 to TRBJ2-1; the D is unclear. The germline V gene encodes CDR1 SGHVS and CDR2 FQNEAQ. The CDR3 length is 14 residues. Deletions cut 5 bases from V and 5 bases from J, with 13 bases between. The CDR3 protein is CASSAGPGNNEQFF. In nucleotides, the CDR3 is TGTGCCAGCAGCGCAGGCCCCGGTAACAATGAGCAGTTCTTC.

This chain connects TRBV7-2 to TRBJ2-2, with 8 bases matching TRBD2. Germline CDR1 reads SGHTA; CDR2 reads FQGNSA. The V and J ends lost 5 bases and 5 bases, in that order; junction bases with no gene match: 13. CDR3 size: 17 residues. Written as DNA, the CDR3 is TGTGCCAGCAGCCCAAATTCCCAGCGGGGGAATACCGGGGAGCTGTTTTTT. Translating it yields CASSPNSQRGNTGELFF.

V and J are TRBV28 and TRBJ1-2; D call uncertain. In germline, CDR1 is MDHEN, CDR2 SYDVKM. Trimming removed 2 bases from V and 4 bases from J, with 8 bases in between. The CDR3 contains 13 residues. CDR3 sequence reads: CASSLNGLYGYTF. The CDR3 DNA sequence: TGTGCCAGCAGTTTAAACGGACTCTATGGCTACACCTTC.

V usage is TRBV6-2 or TRBV6-3 and J usage is TRBJ1-2; D might be TRBD1 (5 bases). CDR3 length equals 14 residues. Trimming removed 2 bases from V and 2 bases from J, with 9 bases in between. Germline CDR1 MNHEY, CDR2 SVGEGT. The CDR3, as DNA: TGTGCCAGCAGTTACGGGGCAGCCAACTATGGCTACACCTTC. It translates to CASSYGAANYGYTF.

V and J are TRBV2 and TRBJ1-2; maybe TRBD1 (6 bases). Trimming pared 2 bases from V and 4 bases from J, leaving 20 bases between. This CDR3 spans 17 amino acids. The germline V gene encodes CDR1 SNHLY and CDR2 FYNNEI. The chain's CDR3 is CASSEFSGGGAPYGYTF. Here the CDR3 DNA reads TGTGCCAGCAGTGAATTCTCGGGGGGGGGCGCCCCCTATGGCTACACCTTC.

The J gene is TRBJ2-4, the V gene TRBV5-1; D is possibly TRBD2 (5 bases). Trimming took off 1 base at V and 9 bases at J, with 14 bases between the two ends. CDR3 size: 14 residues. Germline V lookup: CDR1 SGHRS, CDR2 YFSETQ. The CDR3 DNA is TGCGCCAGCAGCTTGAGGGCACCGGGGAGCATTCAGTACTTC. Amino acids: CASSLRAPGSIQYF.

V gene TRBV5-1 combines with J gene TRBJ2-2; tentative D call: TRBD1 (5 bases). Looked up from germline, CDR1 is SGHRS and CDR2 is YFSETQ. This CDR3 has 13 amino acids. V lost 3 bases, J lost 6 bases, and 9 bases lay in between. The CDR3: CASSSLQAGELFF. CDR3 in DNA: TGCGCCAGCAGCTCGTTACAGGCCGGGGAGCTGTTTTTT.

J is TRBJ1-1 and V is TRBV11-2; D uncertain. This CDR3 has 15 amino acids. Germline assignment: CDR1 SGHAT and CDR2 FQNNGV. Deletions cut 5 bases from V and 1 base from J, with 14 bases between. CDR3 protein: CASSPEVFGNTEAFF. CDR3 nucleotide sequence: TGTGCCAGCAGCCCAGAGGTTTTTGGGAACACTGAAGCTTTCTTT.

The V call is TRBV21-1, the J call TRBJ1-1; the table's D call of TRBD1 was not tested on the DNA. TRBV21-1 is a documented pseudogene. The CDR3 contains 14 residues. The DNA for the CDR3 is TGTGCCAGCAGCATGGCCCCCAGGGGGACTGAAGCTTTCTTT. Encoded protein: CASSMAPRGTEAFF.

The chain recombines TRBV20-1 with TRBJ2-5; D might be TRBD2 (6 bases). The V gene lost 7 bases and the J gene lost 5 bases, with 11 bases spanning the gap. Germline V gene sequence: CDR1 DFQATT, CDR2 SNEGSKA (reference sequence). The CDR3 length is 11 residues. This CDR3 is CSGGVRETQYF. The CDR3 nucleotides are TGCAGTGGCGGGGTCCGGGAGACCCAGTACTTC.

This rearrangement joins TRBV2 to TRBJ2-1; 8 bases line up with TRBD2. Germline V gene sequence: CDR1 SNHLY, CDR2 FYNNEI. V shed 6 bases, J shed 5 bases, and the junction held 9 bases outside the gene matches. The CDR3 totals 15 residues. The CDR3 DNA reads TGTGCCAGCAGGATACGGGGGGGATTAAACAATGAGCAGTTCTTC. This translates into CASRIRGGLNNEQFF. Drawing the rest from reference TRBV2 and TRBJ2-1, the complete variable domain is EPEVTQTPSHQVTQMGQEVILRCVPISNHLYFYWYRQILGQKVEFLVSFYNNEISEKSEIFDDQFSVERPDGSNFTLKIRSTKLEDSAMYFCASRIRGGLNNEQFFGPGTRLTVL.

The rearrangement joins TRBV19 to TRBJ1-1; D ambiguous. This CDR3 region has 11 residues. The V gene lost 1 base and the J gene lost 11 bases, with 8 bases spanning the gap. Germline V gene lookup returns CDR1 LNHDA and CDR2 SQIVND (reference sequence). The CDR3, as DNA: TGTGCCAGTAGTATAGGAGGCCAGGCTTTCTTT. This translates into CASSIGGQAFF.

The V and J genes are TRBV6-5 and TRBJ1-4; no firm D call. The germline CDR1 and CDR2 sequences are MNHEY and SVGAGI. The V end lost 5 bases, the J end lost 8 bases, and 12 bases lay between the germline ends. The CDR3 totals 13 residues. This CDR3 reads CASSRRRREKLFF. The CDR3 nucleotides are TGTGCCAGCAGTCGGAGACGACGGGAAAAACTGTTTTTT.

CDR3 protein: CASFSRGPGGTFF. In DNA form, the CDR3 reads TGTGCCAGTTTCTCCAGGGGCCCCGGAGGAACTTTCTTT. This chain joins TRBV19 and TRBJ1-1, with D tentatively TRBD1 (6 bases). The CDR3 totals 13 residues. Germline CDR1 is LNHDA and CDR2 is SQIVND (reference sequence). V was pared by 8 bases and J by 12 bases, with 22 bases between.

The chain combines TRBV5-5 with TRBJ1-5; TRBD1 aligns across 8 bases. The CDR3 is 16 amino acids. Germline V gene sequence: CDR1 SGHKS, CDR2 YYEKEE (reference sequence). The V gene end was trimmed by 3 bases and the J gene end by 2 bases; junction bases not matched to a gene: 7. CDR3 coding DNA: TGTGCCAGCAGCTACCACGACAGGGGCCGCAATCAGCCCCAGCATTTT. Translating it yields CASSYHDRGRNQPQHF.